The 12 T cell receptor beta chains presented below share a single source sample, sequenced in a study of beta chain features in type 1 diabetes. All of the isolated RNA was reverse transcribed, so expressed TCRB transcripts were sequenced. Profiling relied on immunoSEQ multiplex PCR, and the TCRdb table lists in-frame clones only, not all of them. The data contain about 150,000 clones, over 8.5% of them singletons. The material sequenced was central memory CD4+ T cells from blood. The receptors stem from a man in his late teens or twenties in good health.

This clone was observed a few times. The CDR3, as DNA: TGTGCCAGTAAAGTGGGACAAGCGAACACCGGGGAGCTGTTTTTT. Encoded protein: CASKVGQANTGELFF. The chain combines TRBV19 with TRBJ2-2, with D possibly being TRBD1 (6 bases). CDR1 is LNHDA and CDR2 is SQIVND in the germline V gene (reference sequence). Trimming cost V 7 bases and J 0 bases, with 12 bases left between them. This CDR3 is built from 15 residues. The full variable domain, rest sourced from reference TRBV19 and TRBJ2-2, is DGGITQSPKYLFRKEGQNVTLSCEQNLNHDAMYWYRQDPGQGLRLIYYSQIVNDFQKGDIAEGYSVSREKKESFPLTVTSAQKNPTAFYLCASKVGQANTGELFFGEGSRLTVL.

This chain connects TRBV7-2 to TRBJ2-1; TRBD2 agrees at 8 bases. CDR1 and CDR2 (germline): SGHTA, FQGNSA. V was clipped by 3 bases and J by 4 bases; unmatched bases: 5. The CDR3 is 15 amino acids. The CDR3 spells CASSLGSGEYNEQFF. The DNA for the CDR3 is TGTGCCAGCAGCTTGGGTAGCGGGGAGTACAATGAGCAGTTCTTC. Looking up the rest from reference TRBV7-2 and TRBJ2-1 gives the full variable domain: GAGVSQSPSNKVTEKGKDVELRCDPISGHTALYWYRQSLGQGLEFLIYFQGNSAPDKSGLPSDRFSAERTGGSVSTLTIQRTQQEDSAVYLCASSLGSGEYNEQFFGPGTRLTVL.

A word on this clone: Distinct nucleotide sequences in the sample also encode this CDR3. This chain uses TRBV29-1 with TRBJ2-5; 7 bases are shared with TRBD1. The CDR3 has 12 residues. Trimming took 6 bases from V and 5 from J; bases not matched to a gene: 6. Germline lookup yields CDR1 SQVTM and CDR2 ANQGSEA. In DNA form, the CDR3 reads TGCAGCGTCGACAGGGCTCGGGAGACCCAGTACTTC. Protein: CSVDRARETQYF.

V and J are TRBV29-1 and TRBJ2-7; D unresolved. The germline V and J ends were trimmed by 2 bases and 2 bases, with 7 bases remaining between them. CDR3 size: 12 residues. Germline assignment: CDR1 SQVTM and CDR2 ANQGSEA. DNA of the CDR3: TGCAGCGTTGAAACGAGCGCCTACGAGCAGTACTTC. The encoded protein is CSVETSAYEQYF.

This clone has more than one count but fewer than ten. In the same sample, other DNA sequences code for this CDR3. The J gene is TRBJ1-2, the V gene TRBV10-3; the D gene is possibly TRBD1 (6 bases). V was shortened by 2 bases and J by 2 bases, with 9 bases between the two germline ends. Germline V gene lookup returns CDR1 ENHRY and CDR2 SYGVKD. The CDR3 spans 14 residues. The CDR3 nucleotides read TGTGCCATCAGTGAGGGCCAGGGGAACTATGGCTACACCTTC. Amino acids: CAISEGQGNYGYTF.

A few counts support this clone. The CDR3 sequence: CSIDSFNYGYTF. DNA for the CDR3: TGCAGCATAGACAGTTTTAACTATGGCTACACCTTC. This chain uses TRBV29-1 with TRBJ1-2, with D perhaps TRBD1 (5 bases). The V gene's germline CDR1 is SQVTM and CDR2 ANQGSEA. CDR3 length: 12 residues. Trimming took 8 bases from V and 1 from J, leaving 11 bases between them.

This clone has only a few counts. The chain has TRBV28 and TRBJ2-1; no definite D call. Germline-derived CDR1 and CDR2 are MDHEN and SYDVKM. The CDR3 totals 18 residues. V was cut by 5 bases and J by 0 bases, with 20 bases left in between. CDR3 DNA: TGTGCCAGCAGTCCGAATGTTGGGATGGGTAGCTCCTACAATGAGCAGTTCTTC. It yields the protein CASSPNVGMGSSYNEQFF.

This chain links TRBV6-6 with TRBJ2-1; D might be TRBD1 or TRBD2, each matching 6 bases. The CDR3 consists of 15 residues. V was clipped by 4 bases and J by 7 bases, with 17 bases between them. CDR1 and CDR2 (germline): MNHNY, SVGAGI (reference sequence). The CDR3 loop is CASSSPTRGGNEQFF. The DNA of the CDR3 is TGTGCCAGCAGTTCCCCGACTAGAGGGGGTAATGAGCAGTTCTTC.

This clone occurred once. The chain joins TRBV30 to TRBJ1-5, with D hard to call. The CDR3 totals 13 residues. The V and J ends lost 4 bases and 6 bases respectively, with 13 bases between them. Germline V lookup: CDR1 GTSNPN, CDR2 SVGIG (reference sequence). Written as DNA, the CDR3 is TGTGCCTGGACAAAGGAAGGAGCTCAGCCCCAGCATTTT. It codes for CAWTKEGAQPQHF.

The chain recombines TRBV2 with TRBJ1-1, with D tentatively TRBD1 (5 bases). The CDR3 is made up of 13 amino acids. Germline V gene data show CDR1 as SNHLY and CDR2 as FYNNEI. Trimming took off 6 bases at V and 2 bases at J, with 10 bases between the two ends. This chain's CDR3 is CASRLQVNTEAFF. The CDR3 DNA is TGTGCCAGCAGATTACAGGTAAACACTGAAGCTTTCTTT. The variable domain in full, completed from reference TRBV2 and TRBJ1-1, reads EPEVTQTPSHQVTQMGQEVILRCVPISNHLYFYWYRQILGQKVEFLVSFYNNEISEKSEIFDDQFSVERPDGSNFTLKIRSTKLEDSAMYFCASRLQVNTEAFFGQGTRLTVV.

The chain joins TRBV5-1 to TRBJ1-2; TRBD1 agrees at 8 bases. With 3 bases clipped from V and 3 bases from J, the junction kept 4 bases outside the gene matches. Germline V lookup: CDR1 SGHRS, CDR2 YFSETQ. CDR3 length equals 14 residues. CDR3 loop: CASSSWTGHYGYTF. CDR3 bases: TGCGCCAGCAGCTCGTGGACAGGGCACTATGGCTACACCTTC.

This clone was seen more than once but under ten times. The rearrangement joins TRBV9 to TRBJ2-1; 7 bases align to TRBD2. V lost 3 bases to trimming and J lost 0 bases; unmatched junction nucleotides: 12. The CDR3 extends over 18 amino acids. CDR1 SGDLS and CDR2 YYNGEE come from the germline V gene. CDR3 sequence (DNA): TGTGCCAGCAGCGCTGGCCTGGGGCGGGGGACCTCCTACAATGAGCAGTTCTTC. Translating it yields CASSAGLGRGTSYNEQFF.